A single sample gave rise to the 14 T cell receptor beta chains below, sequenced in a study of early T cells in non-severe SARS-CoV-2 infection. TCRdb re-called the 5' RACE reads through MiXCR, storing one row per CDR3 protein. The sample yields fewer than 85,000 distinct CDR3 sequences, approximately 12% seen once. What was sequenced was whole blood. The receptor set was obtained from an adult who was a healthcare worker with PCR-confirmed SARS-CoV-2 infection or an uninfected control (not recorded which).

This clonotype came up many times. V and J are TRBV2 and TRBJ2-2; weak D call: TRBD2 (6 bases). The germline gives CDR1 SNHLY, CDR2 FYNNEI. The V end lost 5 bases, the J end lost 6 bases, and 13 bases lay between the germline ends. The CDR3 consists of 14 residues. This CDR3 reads CASSQPGGSGELFF. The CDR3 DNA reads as TGTGCCAGCAGTCAACCTGGGGGGTCCGGGGAGCTGTTTTTT.

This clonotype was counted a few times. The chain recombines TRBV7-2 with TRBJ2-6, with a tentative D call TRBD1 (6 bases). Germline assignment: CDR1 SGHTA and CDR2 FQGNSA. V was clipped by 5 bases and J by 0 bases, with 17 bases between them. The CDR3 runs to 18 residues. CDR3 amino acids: CASSPARGSFSGANVLTF. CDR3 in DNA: TGTGCCAGCAGCCCCGCAAGGGGGTCTTTCTCTGGGGCCAACGTCCTGACTTTC.

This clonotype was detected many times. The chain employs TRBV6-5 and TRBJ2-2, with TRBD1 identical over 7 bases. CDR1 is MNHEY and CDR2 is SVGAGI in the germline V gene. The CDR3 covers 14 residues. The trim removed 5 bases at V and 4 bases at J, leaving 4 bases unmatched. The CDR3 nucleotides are TGTGCCAGCAGTAAGGGACAGCCCACCGGGGAGCTGTTTTTT. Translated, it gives CASSKGQPTGELFF.

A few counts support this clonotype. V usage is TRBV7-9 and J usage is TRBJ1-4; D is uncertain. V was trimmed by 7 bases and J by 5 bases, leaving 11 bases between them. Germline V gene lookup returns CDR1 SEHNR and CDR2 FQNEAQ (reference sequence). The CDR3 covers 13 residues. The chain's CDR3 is CASTLSSNEKLFF. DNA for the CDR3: TGTGCCAGCACCCTCTCTTCGAATGAAAAACTGTTTTTT.

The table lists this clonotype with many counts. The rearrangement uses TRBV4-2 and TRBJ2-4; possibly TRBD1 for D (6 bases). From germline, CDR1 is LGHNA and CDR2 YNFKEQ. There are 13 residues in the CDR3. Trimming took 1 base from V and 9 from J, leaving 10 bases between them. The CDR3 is CASSQATGRIQYF. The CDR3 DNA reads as TGTGCCAGCAGCCAAGCCACAGGGCGCATTCAGTACTTC.

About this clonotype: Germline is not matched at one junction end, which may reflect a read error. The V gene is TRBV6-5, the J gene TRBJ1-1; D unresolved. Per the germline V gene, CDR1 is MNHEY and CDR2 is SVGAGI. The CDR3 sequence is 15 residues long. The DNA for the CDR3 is TGTGCCAGCAGTTCCCAGGACTCCTGGAACACTGAAGTTTTCTTT. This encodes CASSSQDSWNTEVFF.

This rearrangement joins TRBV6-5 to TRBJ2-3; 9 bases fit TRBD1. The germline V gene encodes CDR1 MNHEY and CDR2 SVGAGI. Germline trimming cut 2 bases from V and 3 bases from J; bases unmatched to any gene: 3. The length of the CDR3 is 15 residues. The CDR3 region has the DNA TGTGCCAGCAGTTACCAGACAGGGGGAACAGATACGCAGTATTTT. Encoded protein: CASSYQTGGTDTQYF.

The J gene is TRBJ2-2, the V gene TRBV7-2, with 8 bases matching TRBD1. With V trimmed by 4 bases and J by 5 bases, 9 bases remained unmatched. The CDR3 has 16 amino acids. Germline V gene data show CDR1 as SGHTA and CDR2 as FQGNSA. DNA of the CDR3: TGTGCCAGCAGCTCCCCGGGACAGGTTCGGACCGGGGAGCTGTTTTTT. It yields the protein CASSSPGQVRTGELFF.

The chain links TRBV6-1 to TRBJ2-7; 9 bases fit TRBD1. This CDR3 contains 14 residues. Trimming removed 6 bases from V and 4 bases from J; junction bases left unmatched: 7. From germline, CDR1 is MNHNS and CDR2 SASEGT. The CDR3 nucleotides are TGTGCCAGCAGAAGAGAGACAGGGGGTTACGAGCAGTACTTC. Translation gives CASRRETGGYEQYF.

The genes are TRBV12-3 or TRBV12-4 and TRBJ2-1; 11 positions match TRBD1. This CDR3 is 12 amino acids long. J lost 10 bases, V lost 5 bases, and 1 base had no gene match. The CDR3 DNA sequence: TGTGCCAGCAGTCGGACAGGGGGCGAGCAGTTCTTC. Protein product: CASSRTGGEQFF.

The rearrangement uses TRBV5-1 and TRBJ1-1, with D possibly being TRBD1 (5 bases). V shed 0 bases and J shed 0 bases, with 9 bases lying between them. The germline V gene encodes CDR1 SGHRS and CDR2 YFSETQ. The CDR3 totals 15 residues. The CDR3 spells CASSLDGGMNTEAFF. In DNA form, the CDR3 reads TGCGCCAGCAGCTTGGATGGGGGGATGAACACTGAAGCTTTCTTT. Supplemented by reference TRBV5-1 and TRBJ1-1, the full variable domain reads KAGVTQTPRYLIKTRGQQVTLSCSPISGHRSVSWYQQTPGQGLQFLFEYFSETQRNKGNFPGRFSGRQFSNSRSEMNVSTLELGDSALYLCASSLDGGMNTEAFFGQGTRLTVV.

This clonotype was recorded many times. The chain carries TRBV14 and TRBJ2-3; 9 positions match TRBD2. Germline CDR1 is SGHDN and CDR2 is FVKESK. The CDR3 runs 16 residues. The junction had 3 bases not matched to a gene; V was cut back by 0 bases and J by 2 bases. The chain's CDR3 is CASSQELAGNTDTQYF. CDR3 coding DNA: TGTGCCAGCAGCCAAGAACTAGCGGGTAACACAGATACGCAGTATTTT.

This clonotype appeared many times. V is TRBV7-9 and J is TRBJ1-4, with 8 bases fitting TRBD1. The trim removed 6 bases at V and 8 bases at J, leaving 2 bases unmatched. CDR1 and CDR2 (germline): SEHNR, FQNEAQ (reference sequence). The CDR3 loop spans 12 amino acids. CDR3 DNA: TGTGCCAGCAGGGGACAGGAGGAAAAACTGTTTTTT. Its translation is CASRGQEEKLFF. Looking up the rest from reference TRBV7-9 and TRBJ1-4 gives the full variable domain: DTGVSQNPRHKITKRGQNVTFRCDPISEHNRLYWYRQTLGQGPEFLTYFQNEAQLEKSRLLSDRFSAERPKGSFSTLEIQRTEQGDSAMYLCASRGQEEKLFFGSGTQLSVL.

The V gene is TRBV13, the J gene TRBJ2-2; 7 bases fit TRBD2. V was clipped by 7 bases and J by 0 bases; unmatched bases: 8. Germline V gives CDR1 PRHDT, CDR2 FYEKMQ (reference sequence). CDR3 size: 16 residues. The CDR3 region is CASTFLRGSNTGELFF. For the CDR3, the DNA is TGTGCCAGCACCTTCCTGCGGGGGTCGAACACCGGGGAGCTGTTTTTT.